A selection of T cell receptor beta chains follows, all from one sample in a study of Tregs in tolerant kidney transplant recipients. TCRdb's copy holds only in-frame clones and misses some; the assay was immunoSEQ multiplex PCR. In the table there are around 11,000 clones, around nine tenths of which are singletons. No antigen is known for these receptors. The sequencing used Tregs from blood cultured with allogeneic cells, collected before the transplant. The receptors stem from a human patient who received a combined kidney and bone marrow transplant. CDR3s include the opening cysteine and the closing phenylalanine or tryptophan. Each record gives: clone size, V gene, J gene, D gene, CDR3 DNA, CDR3 protein. A D gene is named only where the DNA matches it firmly. Clone size, where shown, is once, few, many, or a class for clones that have expanded.

size: -; V: TRBV30; J: TRBJ2-3; D: -; DNA: TGTGCCTGGAGTACTCGCAGCACAGATACGCAGTATTTT; CDR3: CAWSTRSTDTQYF
size: -; V: TRBV5-1; J: TRBJ2-7; D: TRBD1; DNA: TGCGCCAGCAGCTTGGGTGGACAGGGGTTCGAGCAGTACTTC; CDR3: CASSLGGQGFEQYF
size: -; V: TRBV7-2; J: TRBJ2-1; D: TRBD2; DNA: TGTGCCAGCAGCCCCCTTGGCGGGAGGGTAGACAATGAGCAGTTCTTC; CDR3: CASSPLGGRVDNEQFF
size: -; V: TRBV2; J: TRBJ2-6; D: TRBD1; DNA: TGTGCCAGCCGACAGGGGGCCACCAACGTCCTGACTTTC; CDR3: CASRQGATNVLTF
size: -; V: TRBV5-8; J: TRBJ2-1; D: -; DNA: TGTGACAGCAGCTTGTATTCCCACAATGAGCAGTTCTTC; CDR3: CDSSLYSHNEQFF
size: -; V: TRBV7-2; J: TRBJ1-5; D: TRBD1; DNA: TGTGCCAGCAGCCTTTCAGGGGGCCAGCGTCAGCCCCAGCATTTT; CDR3: CASSLSGGQRQPQHF
size: -; V: TRBV6-6; J: TRBJ2-7; D: TRBD1; DNA: TGTGCCAGCAGCTTAACAGGGGACCTCTACGAGCAGTACTTC; CDR3: CASSLTGDLYEQYF
size: -; V: TRBV18; J: TRBJ1-1; D: -; DNA: TGTGCCAGCTCACCTACAGGGTTTGAAGCTTTCTTT; CDR3: CASSPTGFEAFF
size: -; V: TRBV28; J: TRBJ1-2; D: -; DNA: TGTGCCAGCAGTCCTCGACAGGCGTTCTATGGCTACACCTTC; CDR3: CASSPRQAFYGYTF
size: -; V: TRBV7-2; J: TRBJ2-5; D: TRBD2; DNA: TGTGCCAGCAGCTTATCGTTGGGCGGGAGAGGGTACTTC; CDR3: CASSLSLGGRGYF
size: -; V: TRBV28; J: TRBJ2-2; D: TRBD1; DNA: TGTGCCAGCAGAAGGGACAGGGGACACCCCACCGGGGAGCTGTTTTTT; CDR3: CASRRDRGHPTGELFF
size: -; V: TRBV11-2; J: TRBJ2-5; D: -; DNA: TGTGCCAGCAGCTCCCCAAGAGTTGACCCCCAAGAGACCCAGTACTTC; CDR3: CASSSPRVDPQETQYF
size: -; V: TRBV18; J: TRBJ1-2; D: -; DNA: TGTGCCAGCTCACCACCCGGGTATGGCTACACCTTC; CDR3: CASSPPGYGYTF
size: -; V: TRBV5-1; J: TRBJ2-5; D: -; DNA: TGCGCCAGCAGCCATAGCCGGCTGAGCGTTCAAGAGACCCAGTACTTC; CDR3: CASSHSRLSVQETQYF
size: -; V: TRBV27; J: TRBJ1-1; D: TRBD1; DNA: TGTGCCAGCAGTCTTATTGAATGGAAGACAGGGGTGAACACTGAAGCTTTCTTT; CDR3: CASSLIEWKTGVNTEAFF
size: once; V: TRBV29-1; J: TRBJ1-2; D: -; DNA: TGCAGCGTTGTGGGTGGGGGTAACTATGGCTACACCTTC; CDR3: CSVVGGGNYGYTF
size: -; V: TRBV29-1; J: TRBJ2-1; D: -; DNA: TGCAGCGCATCTGGGACATCGGAACAGTTCTTC; CDR3: CSASGTSEQFF
size: -; V: TRBV11-1; J: TRBJ2-1; D: -; DNA: TGTGCCAGCAGCTTAACGGGGTACGGGGTGCAGTTCTTC; CDR3: CASSLTGYGVQFF
size: -; V: TRBV30; J: TRBJ2-7; D: -; DNA: TGTGCCGTGCTCAATTGGGGGCCGGGAGAGCAGTACTTC; CDR3: CAVLNWGPGEQYF
size: -; V: TRBV7-2; J: TRBJ1-3; D: TRBD1; DNA: TGTGCCAGCAGCTTTATGGACAGGCGGGGAAACACCATATATTTT; CDR3: CASSFMDRRGNTIYF
size: -; V: TRBV10-1; J: TRBJ2-1; D: -; DNA: TGCGCCAGCCGATACAGGGACAATGAGCAGTTCTTC; CDR3: CASRYRDNEQFF
size: -; V: TRBV5-4; J: TRBJ2-3; D: TRBD2; DNA: TGTGCCAGCAGCTTTTCCGGGACTAGGTTGGATACGCAGTATTTT; CDR3: CASSFSGTRLDTQYF
size: -; V: TRBV28; J: TRBJ1-5; D: -; DNA: TGTGCCAGCAGGACGAGTAGGACAGTGCATTATAGCAATCAGCCCCAGCATTTT; CDR3: CASRTSRTVHYSNQPQHF
size: once; V: TRBV6-6; J: TRBJ1-1; D: TRBD1; DNA: TGTGCCAGCCAGTACAGGGGTTTCACTGAAGCTTTCTTT; CDR3: CASQYRGFTEAFF
size: -; V: TRBV29-1; J: TRBJ2-3; D: TRBD1; DNA: TGCAGCGCTACCGGGACAGGGGCCGATACGCAGTATTTT; CDR3: CSATGTGADTQYF
size: -; V: TRBV7-3; J: TRBJ2-3; D: -; DNA: TGTGCCAGCAGCCCAGACGGGGTTTGGCGTACGCAGTATTTT; CDR3: CASSPDGVWRTQYF